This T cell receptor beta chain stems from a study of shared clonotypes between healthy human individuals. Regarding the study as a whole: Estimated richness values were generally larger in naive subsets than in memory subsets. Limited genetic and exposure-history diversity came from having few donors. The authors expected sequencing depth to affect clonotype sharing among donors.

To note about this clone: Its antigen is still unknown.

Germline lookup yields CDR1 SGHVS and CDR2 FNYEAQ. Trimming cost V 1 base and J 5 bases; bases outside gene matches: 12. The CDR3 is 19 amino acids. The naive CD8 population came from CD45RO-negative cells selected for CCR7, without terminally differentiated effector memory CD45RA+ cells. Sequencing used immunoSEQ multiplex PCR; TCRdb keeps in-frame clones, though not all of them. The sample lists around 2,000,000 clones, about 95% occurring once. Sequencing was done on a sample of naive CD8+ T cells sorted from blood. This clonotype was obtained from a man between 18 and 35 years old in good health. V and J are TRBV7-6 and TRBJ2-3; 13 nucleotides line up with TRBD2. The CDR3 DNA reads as TGTGCCAGCAGCTTAGGCGCCAGTGGACTAGCGGGGGTAGGAGATACGCAGTATTTT. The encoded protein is CASSLGASGLAGVGDTQYF.